This T cell receptor (beta chain) was captured by sequencing in a study of Tregs in tolerant kidney transplant recipients. General study findings and limits: The most relevant donor-specific Treg TCRbeta repertoire apparently came from expansion with activated donor B cells.

This CDR3 comprises 14 residues. Germline V gene sequence: CDR1 KGHSH, CDR2 LQKENI. With 6 bases clipped from V and 3 bases from J, the junction kept 5 bases outside the gene matches. With respect to this clone: Its matching antigen is unknown.

Unstimulated regulatory T cells (CD4+CD25+CD127-), CD4+CD25- non-regulatory cells, CD4 and CD8 cells were FACS-sorted from thawed PBMCs. Some clones are missing from TCRdb's copy, which holds only in-frame ones; the method was immunoSEQ multiplex PCR. Of some 250,000 clones listed, about 80% were seen once; the top ten hold 0.55% to 0.65%. The receptor was isolated from a human donor in good health. This chain links TRBV18 with TRBJ2-5, with TRBD1 matching over 9 bases. Specimen: CD4+ T cells from blood. The CDR3 protein is CASSIRTGEETQYF. For the CDR3, the DNA is TGTGCCAGCTCTATTCGGACAGGGGAAGAGACCCAGTACTTC. Variable domain in full (rest from reference TRBV18 and TRBJ2-5): NAGVMQNPRHLVRRRGQEARLRCSPMKGHSHVYWYRQLPEEGLKFMVYLQKENIIDESGMPKERFSAEFPKEGPSILRIQQVVRGDSAAYFCASSIRTGEETQYFGPGTRLLVL.